One sample yielded the 19 T cell receptor beta chains listed below, sequenced in a study of prognosis after radiotherapy for stage I lung cancer. Genomic DNA served as the source from which two-round multiplex PCR generated TCR beta CDR3 amplicons. Individual primers that were specific to each TRBV and TRBJ gene served in first-round PCR. Via MiXCR, TCRdb re-called the multiplex PCR reads, giving one row per CDR3 protein. The sample holds more than 11,000 distinct CDR3 sequences; 25% to 40% are singletons and the top ten take 25% to 35%. Sample: PBMCs, taken before or after stereotactic body radiation therapy (not recorded which). These receptors originate from a donor of 50 years or more with non-small cell lung cancer.

As for this clonotype: One base separates it from a far larger clone, so it is likely a read error. The rearrangement joins TRBV7-3 to TRBJ2-1, with 12 bases lining up with TRBD2. The CDR3 is made up of 17 amino acids. The junction had 6 bases not matched to a gene; V was cut back by 4 bases and J by 2 bases. In germline, CDR1 is SGHTA, CDR2 FQGTGA. This CDR3 is CASSSASGRDTYNEQFF. As DNA, the CDR3 is TGTGCCAGCAGCTCGGCTAGCGGGAGGGACACCTACAATGAGCAGTTCTTC.

This chain uses TRBV4-1 with TRBJ1-1; TRBD1 matches 7 bases. The junction had 7 bases not matched to a gene; V was cut back by 7 bases and J by 2 bases. The length of the CDR3 is 14 residues. Germline assignment: CDR1 MGHRA and CDR2 YSYEKL. CDR3 sequence (DNA): TGCGCCAGCAAAGAGGAGGGGGCCAACACTGAAGCTTTCTTT. It encodes CASKEEGANTEAFF.

The J gene is TRBJ1-2, the V gene TRBV27; no clear D. Germline CDR1 is MNHEY and CDR2 is SMNVEV (reference sequence). This CDR3 region has 14 residues. V lost 5 bases and J 6 bases, leaving 16 bases between the germline ends. CDR3 DNA sequence: TGTGCCAGCAGTCCGTCGTCGGCTTTTAATGGCTACACCTTC. Its translation: CASSPSSAFNGYTF.

About this clonotype itself: A far larger clone is only one base removed, so a read error is likely. This sequence joins TRBV10-2 and TRBJ1-4, with D maybe TRBD1 (5 bases). Near its end, the DNA agrees better with TRBJ1-6, so the J call may be wrong. CDR1 is WSHSY, CDR2 SAAADI, per germline. The CDR3 spans 14 residues. The CDR3 DNA reads as TGCGCCAGCAGTGAGGGCAAGGGGTATTCACCCCTCCACTTT. It specifies CASSEGKGYSPLHF.

By share of the sample, this clonotype is medium-sized (0.01 to 0.1%). The chain combines TRBV11-3 with TRBJ1-5, with D possibly being TRBD1 (5 bases). Germline V lookup: CDR1 SGHNT, CDR2 YENEEA. The CDR3 contains 17 residues. V was cut by 4 bases and J by 1 base, with 17 bases left in between. CDR3 protein: CASSSTVRVGSNQPQHF. The CDR3 bases are TGTGCCAGCAGCTCGACCGTCAGGGTTGGCAGCAATCAGCCCCAGCATTTT.

A remark on this clonotype: This sequence may be a read error, since a much larger clone differs from it by one base. This rearrangement joins TRBV29-1 to TRBJ2-1, with D unclear. V gave up 6 bases and J gave up 0 bases, with 12 bases separating them. The CDR3 is made up of 14 amino acids. Germline CDR1 SQVTM, CDR2 ANQGSEA. The CDR3 DNA sequence: TGCAGCGTACCGACATGGAGCTCCTACAATGAGCAGTTCTTC. Its protein is CSVPTWSSYNEQFF.

This clonotype was recorded only once. The chain recombines TRBV19 with TRBJ2-1; D possibly corresponds to TRBD2 (6 bases). Germline V CDR1 and CDR2: LNHDA, SQIVND (reference sequence). V lost 5 bases to trimming and J lost 3 bases, with 11 bases between them. The CDR3 is made up of 14 amino acids. The CDR3 is CASSGGLGYNEQFF. CDR3 DNA sequence: TGTGCCAGTAGTGGAGGGTTGGGCTACAATGAGCAGTTCTTC. The full variable domain, rest sourced from reference TRBV19 and TRBJ2-1, is DGGITQSPKYLFRKEGQNVTLSCEQNLNHDAMYWYRQDPGQGLRLIYYSQIVNDFQKGDIAEGYSVSREKKESFPLTVTSAQKNPTAFYLCASSGGLGYNEQFFGPGTRLTVL.

This clonotype was observed at least ten times. This chain connects TRBV6-1 to TRBJ1-2, with D perhaps matching TRBD1 (5 bases). CDR3 length: 13 amino acids. Trimming took off 1 base at V and 8 bases at J, with 11 bases between the two ends. Germline V gene data show CDR1 as MNHNS and CDR2 as SASEGT. CDR3 in amino acids: CASSEEGVRGYTF. The CDR3 DNA reads TGTGCCAGCAGTGAAGAAGGGGTTCGGGGCTACACCTTC.

This clonotype has ten or more counts. V usage is TRBV7-9 and J usage is TRBJ2-5; 7 bases map to TRBD2. The CDR3 spans 15 residues. Looked up from germline, CDR1 is SEHNR and CDR2 is FQNEAQ (reference sequence). The trim removed 1 base at V and 4 bases at J, leaving 6 bases unmatched. The CDR3 DNA follows: TGTGCCAGCAGCTTAGTCGGCGGGAGAGGAGAGACCCAGTACTTC. This encodes CASSLVGGRGETQYF. The whole variable domain, remainder taken from reference TRBV7-9 and TRBJ2-5, is DTGVSQNPRHKITKRGQNVTFRCDPISEHNRLYWYRQTLGQGPEFLTYFQNEAQLEKSRLLSDRFSAERPKGSFSTLEIQRTEQGDSAMYLCASSLVGGRGETQYFGPGTRLLVL.

Comment on this clonotype: This sequence is one base from a far larger clone and is likely a read error. The chain links TRBV5-1 to TRBJ2-7, with 10 bases fitting TRBD1. The CDR3 is 15 residues long. In germline, CDR1 is SGHRS, CDR2 YFSETQ. In DNA, the CDR3 is TGTGCCAGCAGCAGCCTGGACAGGGGGTCGAACGAGCAGTACTTC. Amino acids: CASSSLDRGSNEQYF.

The gene calls are TRBV5-1 and TRBJ2-5; 8 bases match TRBD1. Trimming removed 1 base from V and 7 bases from J; junction bases left unmatched: 12. Germline CDR1 is SGHRS and CDR2 is YFSETQ. The CDR3 spans 16 residues. Written as DNA, the CDR3 is TGCGCCAGCAGCTTGTACACCGGGACAGGTGGCGGGACCCAGTACTTC. Residues: CASSLYTGTGGGTQYF.

This clonotype appeared many times. The chain combines TRBV20-1 with TRBJ2-3; D not certain. The CDR3 loop spans 14 amino acids. V was shortened by 5 bases and J by 2 bases, with 14 bases between the two germline ends. CDR1 is DFQATT, CDR2 SNEGSKA, per germline (reference sequence). The CDR3 protein is CSALEHLSTDTQYF. The DNA for the CDR3 is TGCAGTGCTTTGGAACATTTATCCACAGATACGCAGTATTTT.

This clonotype was counted at least ten times. The chain is built from TRBV20-1 and TRBJ2-7, with 8 bases aligning to TRBD2. V trimming: 7 bases; J trimming: 5 bases; junction bases outside the gene matches: 13. Germline V lookup: CDR1 DFQATT, CDR2 SNEGSKA (reference sequence). CDR3 size: 14 residues. The CDR3 nucleotides are TGCAGTGTCCTGTCCGGGAGGGCCCTCAACGAGCAGTACTTC. Amino acids: CSVLSGRALNEQYF.

This clonotype was found many times. The V gene is TRBV4-2, the J gene TRBJ2-2; D not certain. CDR3 length: 12 residues. Per germline, CDR1 LGHNA and CDR2 YNFKEQ. Trimming took 4 bases from V and 2 from J, leaving 2 bases between them. CDR3 bases: TGTGCCAGCAGCCCCAACACCGGGGAGCTGTTTTTT. It translates to CASSPNTGELFF.

This clonotype counts as medium-sized (0.01 to 0.1%). This chain uses TRBV20-1 with TRBJ2-2; D is unresolved. V lost 0 bases to trimming and J lost 4 bases, with 18 bases between them. Germline CDR1 and CDR2: DFQATT and SNEGSKA (reference sequence). The CDR3 extends over 17 amino acids. CDR3 in DNA: TGCAGTGCTAGAGATTCTAACCGGCCAAGAAGCACCGGGGAGCTGTTTTTT. Amino acids: CSARDSNRPRSTGELFF.

This clonotype is judged medium-sized (0.01 to 0.1%). The chain uses TRBV30 and TRBJ2-7, with D uncertain. Trimming cost V 0 bases and J 6 bases, with 9 bases left between them. The CDR3 length is 12 residues. Per germline, CDR1 GTSNPN and CDR2 SVGIG (reference sequence). As DNA, the CDR3 is TGTGCCTGGAGTGTACTTGACCGCGAGCAGTACTTC. This encodes CAWSVLDREQYF.

This clonotype appeared many times. Being one base from a much bigger clone, this may be a read error. This chain links TRBV7-9 with TRBJ2-7; the match to TRBD1 covers 9 bases. Germline assignment: CDR1 SEHNR and CDR2 FQNEAQ (reference sequence). The CDR3 is 14 amino acids. The CDR3, as DNA: TGTGCCAGCGGCTTAGGGGACAGGGCCTACGAGCAGTACTTC. Protein: CASGLGDRAYEQYF.

Comment on this clonotype: With a far larger clone one base away, a read error is the likely cause. This sequence joins TRBV6-6 and TRBJ2-6, with 7 positions matching TRBD2. This CDR3 has 19 amino acids. V gave up 0 bases and J gave up 1 base; unmatched junction bases: 9. Germline V gene lookup returns CDR1 MNHNY and CDR2 SVGAGI (reference sequence). CDR3 loop: CASSYSGLVGASGANVLTF. CDR3 bases: TGTGCCAGCAGTTACTCCGGACTAGTGGGAGCATCTGGGGCCAACGTCCTGACTTTC.

This clonotype occurred many times. The chain is built from TRBV4-1 and TRBJ2-3; no reliable D call. The CDR3 extends over 12 amino acids. Trimming removed 0 bases from V and 6 bases from J, with 4 bases in between. From germline, CDR1 is MGHRA and CDR2 YSYEKL. In DNA form, the CDR3 reads TGCGCCAGCAGCCAAGAAACGGATACGCAGTATTTT. This encodes CASSQETDTQYF.